This T cell receptor beta chain was recovered during a study of cytomegalovirus exposure and HLA in healthy donors. Regarding the study as a whole: An analysis was carried out at a later point. It showed that HLA-associated TCR beta chains were more clonally expanded than equally common non-associated chains. Some V segments, including TRBV6-2 and TRBV6-3, were excluded as indistinguishable. Highest at DRB1 and lowest at HLA-C, TCR association rates differed among HLA loci in a later analysis.

PCR amplification relied on 60 Vbeta primers (plus 13 Jbeta primers). Libraries were prepared by immunoSEQ multiplex PCR; TCRdb keeps only in-frame clonotypes and omits some of them. The ten top clones account for about 2%, within a sample of about 150,000 clones. This CDR3 region has 13 residues. V lost 5 bases, J lost 2 bases, and 9 bases lay in between. The germline V gene has CDR1 SNHLY and CDR2 FYNNEI. For this clone: The antigen is not known. Other DNA variants within this sample encode the same CDR3.

The gene calls are TRBV2 and TRBJ1-2, with D perhaps matching TRBD1 (6 bases). The sample consisted of PBMCs. This clonotype was obtained from a man aged 25-45 years in good health and CMV-seronegative. DNA for the CDR3: TGTGCCAGCAGTCGGGACATCAACTATGGCTACACCTTC. It translates to CASSRDINYGYTF.